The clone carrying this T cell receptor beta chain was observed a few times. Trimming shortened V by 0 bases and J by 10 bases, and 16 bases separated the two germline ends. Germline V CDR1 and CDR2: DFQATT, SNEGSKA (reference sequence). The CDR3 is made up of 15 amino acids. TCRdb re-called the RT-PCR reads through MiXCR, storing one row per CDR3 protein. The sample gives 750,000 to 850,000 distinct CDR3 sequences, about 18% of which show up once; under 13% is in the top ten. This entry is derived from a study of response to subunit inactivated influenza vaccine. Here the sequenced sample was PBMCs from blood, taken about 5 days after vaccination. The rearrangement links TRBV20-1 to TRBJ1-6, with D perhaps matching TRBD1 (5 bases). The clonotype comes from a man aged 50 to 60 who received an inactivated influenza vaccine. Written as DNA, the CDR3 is TGCAGTGCTAGAGATAAAGAACCGGGGGGATCACCCCTCCACTTT. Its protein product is CSARDKEPGGSPLHF.